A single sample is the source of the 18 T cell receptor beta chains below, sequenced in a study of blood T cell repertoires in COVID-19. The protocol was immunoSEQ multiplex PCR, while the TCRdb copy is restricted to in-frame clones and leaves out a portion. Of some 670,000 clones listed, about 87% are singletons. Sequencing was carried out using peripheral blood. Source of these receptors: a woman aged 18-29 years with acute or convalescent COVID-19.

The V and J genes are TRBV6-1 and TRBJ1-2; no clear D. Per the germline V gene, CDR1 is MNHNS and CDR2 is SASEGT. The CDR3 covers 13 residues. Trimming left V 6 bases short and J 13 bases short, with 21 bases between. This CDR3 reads CASRYPDEEAGTF. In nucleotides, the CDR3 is TGTGCCAGCAGATACCCCGACGAGGAGGCGGGCACCTTC.

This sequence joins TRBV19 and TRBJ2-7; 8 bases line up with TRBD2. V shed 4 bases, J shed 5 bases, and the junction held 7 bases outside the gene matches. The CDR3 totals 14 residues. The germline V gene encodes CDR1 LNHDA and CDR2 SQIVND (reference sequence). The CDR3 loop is CASSTTGGAHEQYF. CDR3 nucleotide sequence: TGTGCCAGTAGTACCACCGGGGGGGCCCACGAGCAGTACTTC.

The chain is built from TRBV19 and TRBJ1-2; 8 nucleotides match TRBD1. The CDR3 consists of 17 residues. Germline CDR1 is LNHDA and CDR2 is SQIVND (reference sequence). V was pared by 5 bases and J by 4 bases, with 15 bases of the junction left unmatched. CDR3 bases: TGTGCCAGTAGTGTCATTTCGACAGGGGTGCTTTCCTATGGCTACACCTTC. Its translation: CASSVISTGVLSYGYTF. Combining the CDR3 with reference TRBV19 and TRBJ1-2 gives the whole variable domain DGGITQSPKYLFRKEGQNVTLSCEQNLNHDAMYWYRQDPGQGLRLIYYSQIVNDFQKGDIAEGYSVSREKKESFPLTVTSAQKNPTAFYLCASSVISTGVLSYGYTFGSGTRLTVV.

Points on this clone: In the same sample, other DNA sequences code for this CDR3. Written as DNA, the CDR3 is TGTGCCAGCAGTTGGGGGGGCACAGATACGCAGTATTTT. Its translation: CASSWGGTDTQYF. The rearrangement links TRBV28 to TRBJ2-3; tentative D call: TRBD2 (6 bases). Trimming shortened V by 4 bases and J by 1 base, and 6 bases separated the two germline ends. Per the germline V gene, CDR1 is MDHEN and CDR2 is SYDVKM. The CDR3 spans 13 residues. Using reference TRBV28 and TRBJ2-3 for the parts outside the CDR3, the full variable domain is DVKVTQSSRYLVKRTGEKVFLECVQDMDHENMFWYRQDPGLGLRLIYFSYDVKMKEKGDIPEGYSVSREKKERFSLILESASTNQTSMYLCASSWGGTDTQYFGPGTRLTVL.

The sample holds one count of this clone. CDR3 loop: CASRQRGDNSPLHF. The CDR3 nucleotides are TGCGCCAGCAGACAGCGGGGGGATAATTCACCCCTCCACTTT. The rearrangement uses TRBV5-1 and TRBJ1-6, with a tentative D call TRBD1 (5 bases). Germline V CDR1 and CDR2: SGHRS, YFSETQ. CDR3 size: 14 residues. V lost 5 bases and J 5 bases, leaving 11 bases between the germline ends.

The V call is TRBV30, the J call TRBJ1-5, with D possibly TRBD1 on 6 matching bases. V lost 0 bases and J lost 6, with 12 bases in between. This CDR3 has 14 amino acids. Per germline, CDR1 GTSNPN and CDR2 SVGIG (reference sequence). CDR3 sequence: CAWSVRGGSQPQHF. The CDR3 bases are TGTGCCTGGAGTGTTAGGGGGGGGAGTCAGCCCCAGCATTTT.

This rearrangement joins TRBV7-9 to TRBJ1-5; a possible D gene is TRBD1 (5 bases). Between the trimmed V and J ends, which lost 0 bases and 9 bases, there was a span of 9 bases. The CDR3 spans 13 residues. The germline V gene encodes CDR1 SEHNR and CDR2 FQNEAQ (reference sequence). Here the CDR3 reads CASSLAQGRPQHF. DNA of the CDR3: TGTGCCAGCAGCTTAGCGCAGGGAAGGCCCCAGCATTTT. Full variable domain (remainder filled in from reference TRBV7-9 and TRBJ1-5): DTGVSQNPRHKITKRGQNVTFRCDPISEHNRLYWYRQTLGQGPEFLTYFQNEAQLEKSRLLSDRFSAERPKGSFSTLEIQRTEQGDSAMYLCASSLAQGRPQHFGDGTRLSIL.

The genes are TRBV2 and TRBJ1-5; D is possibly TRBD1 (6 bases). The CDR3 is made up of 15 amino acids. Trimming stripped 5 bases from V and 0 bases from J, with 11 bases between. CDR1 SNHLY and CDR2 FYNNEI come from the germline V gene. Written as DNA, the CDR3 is TGTGCCAGCAGTTTCGGACAGTATAGCAATCAGCCCCAGCATTTT. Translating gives CASSFGQYSNQPQHF.

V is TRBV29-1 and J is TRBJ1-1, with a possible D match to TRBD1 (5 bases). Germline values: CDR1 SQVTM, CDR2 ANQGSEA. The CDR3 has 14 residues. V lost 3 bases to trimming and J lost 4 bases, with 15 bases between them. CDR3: CSVDRSGQGTEAFF. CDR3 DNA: TGCAGCGTTGATCGGTCAGGACAAGGCACTGAAGCTTTCTTT.

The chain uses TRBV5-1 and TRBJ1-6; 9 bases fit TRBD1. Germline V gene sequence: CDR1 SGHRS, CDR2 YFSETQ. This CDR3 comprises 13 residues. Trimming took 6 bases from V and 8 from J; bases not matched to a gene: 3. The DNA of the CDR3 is TGCGCCAGCACCCGGGACAGGGATTCACCCCTCCACTTT. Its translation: CASTRDRDSPLHF.

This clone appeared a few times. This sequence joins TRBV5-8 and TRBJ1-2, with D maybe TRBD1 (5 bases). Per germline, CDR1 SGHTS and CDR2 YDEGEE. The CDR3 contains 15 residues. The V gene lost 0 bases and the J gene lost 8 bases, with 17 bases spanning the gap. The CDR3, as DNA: TGTGCCAGCAGCTTGGACAGTTGGGGCGGGGTAGGCTACACCTTC. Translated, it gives CASSLDSWGGVGYTF.

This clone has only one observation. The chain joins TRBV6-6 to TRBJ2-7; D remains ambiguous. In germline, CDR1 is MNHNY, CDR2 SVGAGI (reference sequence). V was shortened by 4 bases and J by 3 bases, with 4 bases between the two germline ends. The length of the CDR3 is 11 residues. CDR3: CASSLNYEQYF. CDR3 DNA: TGTGCCAGCAGTTTAAACTACGAGCAGTACTTC.

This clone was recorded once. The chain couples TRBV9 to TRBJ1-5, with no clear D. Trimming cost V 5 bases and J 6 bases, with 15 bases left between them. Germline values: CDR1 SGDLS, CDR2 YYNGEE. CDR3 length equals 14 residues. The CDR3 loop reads CASSGSPAGQPQHF. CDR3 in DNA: TGTGCCAGCAGTGGAAGTCCGGCGGGTCAGCCCCAGCATTTT.

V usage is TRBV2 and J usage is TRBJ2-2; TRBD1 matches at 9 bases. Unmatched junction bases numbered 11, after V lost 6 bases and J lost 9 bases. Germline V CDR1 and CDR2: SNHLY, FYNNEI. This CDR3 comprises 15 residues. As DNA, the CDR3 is TGTGCCAGCAGGCCGGGACAGGGTGTAAGGAGGGAGCTGTTTTTT. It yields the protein CASRPGQGVRRELFF.

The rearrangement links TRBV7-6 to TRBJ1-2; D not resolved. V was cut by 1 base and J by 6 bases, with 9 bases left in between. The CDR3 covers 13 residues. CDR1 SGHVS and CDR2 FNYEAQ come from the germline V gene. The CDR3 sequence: CASSLGQANGYTF. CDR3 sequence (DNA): TGTGCCAGCAGCTTAGGGCAGGCGAATGGCTACACCTTC.

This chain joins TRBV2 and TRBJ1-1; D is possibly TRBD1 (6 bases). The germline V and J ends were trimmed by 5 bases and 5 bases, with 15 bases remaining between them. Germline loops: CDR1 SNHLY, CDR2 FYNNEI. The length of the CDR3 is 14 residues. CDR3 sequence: CASSSNRVRTEAFF. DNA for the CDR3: TGTGCCAGCAGTTCTAACAGGGTAAGAACTGAAGCTTTCTTT.

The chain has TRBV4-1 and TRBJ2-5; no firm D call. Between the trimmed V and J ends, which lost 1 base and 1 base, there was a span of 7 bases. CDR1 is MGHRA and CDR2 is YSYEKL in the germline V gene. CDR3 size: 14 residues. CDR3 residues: CASSQVPSQETQYF. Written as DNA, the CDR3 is TGCGCCAGCAGCCAAGTACCGAGCCAAGAGACCCAGTACTTC.

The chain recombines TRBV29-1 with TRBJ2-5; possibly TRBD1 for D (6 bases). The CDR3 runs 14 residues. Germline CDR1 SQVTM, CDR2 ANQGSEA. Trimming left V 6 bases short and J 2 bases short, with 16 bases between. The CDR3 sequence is CSVGAGPTQETQYF. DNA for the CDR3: TGCAGCGTGGGGGCCGGGCCAACTCAAGAGACCCAGTACTTC. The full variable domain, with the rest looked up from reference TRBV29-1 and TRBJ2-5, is SAVISQKPSRDICQRGTSLTIQCQVDSQVTMMFWYRQQPGQSLTLIATANQGSEATYESGFVIDKFPISRPNLTFSTLTVSNMSPEDSSIYLCSVGAGPTQETQYFGPGTRLLVL.